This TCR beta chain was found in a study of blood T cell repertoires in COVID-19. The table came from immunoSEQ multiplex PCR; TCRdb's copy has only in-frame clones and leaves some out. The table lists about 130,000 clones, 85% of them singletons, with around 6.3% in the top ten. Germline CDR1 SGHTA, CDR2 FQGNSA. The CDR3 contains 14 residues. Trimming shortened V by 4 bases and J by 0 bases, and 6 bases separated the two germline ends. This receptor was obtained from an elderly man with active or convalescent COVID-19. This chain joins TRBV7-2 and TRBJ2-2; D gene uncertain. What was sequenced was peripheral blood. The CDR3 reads CASSSGPNTGELFF. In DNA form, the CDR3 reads TGTGCCAGCAGCTCTGGCCCGAACACCGGGGAGCTGTTTTTT.